This T cell receptor (beta chain) was sequenced in a study of PD-L1 blockade in urothelial cancer. Study overall: Each patient had 0 to 3 earlier chemotherapy regimens. Analyzed time points were 3 weeks (second dose) and 6 weeks after therapy began.

The table came from immunoSEQ multiplex PCR; TCRdb's copy has only in-frame clones and leaves some out. The sample has approximately 36,000 clones; over 65% are singletons. V trimming: 5 bases; J trimming: 4 bases; junction bases outside the gene matches: 2. CDR3 length: 14 amino acids. CDR1 is KGHSH and CDR2 is LQKENI in the germline V gene. Time point defined: peripheral blood 6 weeks after treatment start. Diagnoses among patients were locally advanced or metastatic urothelial carcinoma. This sequence originates from a man aged 35-49 years with urothelial cancer. The sample consisted of PBMCs, taken around atezolizumab (anti-PD-L1) treatment. The J gene is TRBJ1-4, the V gene TRBV18; 9 nucleotides agree with TRBD1. The CDR3 protein is CASSSGQGNEKLFF. The CDR3 coding sequence is TGTGCCAGCTCATCGGGACAGGGTAATGAAAAACTGTTTTTT.